The rows below give T cell receptor beta chains drawn from one sample of a study of T cell responses to AZD1222 COVID-19 vaccine. Sequencing was performed with immunoSEQ multiplex PCR; in TCRdb, only in-frame clones are kept and a portion is missing. This table holds 140,000 to 150,000 clones, 80% to 95% found once. Sample: peripheral blood, taken on day 0 of AZD1222 vaccination. Every receptor here comes from an adult in good health. Both conserved end residues are part of each CDR3. Fields, in order: clone size, D gene, V gene, J gene, CDR3 protein, CDR3 DNA. A D gene is named only where the DNA matches it firmly. Rows give clone size only sometimes, using once, few, many, or a class for an expanded clone.

clone_size: NA; d_call: TRBD1; v_call: TRBV13; j_call: TRBJ2-7; cdr3_aa: CASSWDRGAYEQYF; cdr3_nt: TGTGCCAGCAGCTGGGACAGGGGCGCCTACGAGCAGTACTTC
clone_size: NA; d_call: NA; v_call: TRBV27; j_call: TRBJ1-1; cdr3_aa: CASSLSFRAEAFF; cdr3_nt: TGTGCCAGCAGTCTATCGTTCAGGGCTGAAGCTTTCTTT
clone_size: NA; d_call: NA; v_call: TRBV7-3; j_call: TRBJ1-2; cdr3_aa: CASSPNRGTAGYTF; cdr3_nt: TGTGCCAGCAGCCCAAACCGGGGAACGGCTGGCTACACCTTC
clone_size: NA; d_call: NA; v_call: TRBV5-1; j_call: TRBJ1-5; cdr3_aa: CASSLGVAGNQPQHF; cdr3_nt: TGCGCCAGCAGCTTGGGCGTCGCGGGGAATCAGCCCCAGCATTTT
clone_size: NA; d_call: NA; v_call: TRBV28; j_call: TRBJ1-5; cdr3_aa: CASSLLDRYSNQPQHF; cdr3_nt: TGTGCCAGCAGTCTTCTTGACAGATATAGCAATCAGCCCCAGCATTTT
clone_size: NA; d_call: TRBD2; v_call: TRBV7-9; j_call: TRBJ2-1; cdr3_aa: CASSSPPSGRVSGEQFF; cdr3_nt: TGTGCCAGCAGCTCCCCCCCTAGCGGGAGAGTTTCAGGGGAGCAGTTCTTC
clone_size: NA; d_call: NA; v_call: TRBV6-5; j_call: TRBJ2-7; cdr3_aa: CASSSRGGPYEQYF; cdr3_nt: TGTGCCAGCAGTTCGAGGGGAGGACCCTACGAGCAGTACTTC
clone_size: NA; d_call: TRBD2; v_call: TRBV9; j_call: TRBJ2-1; cdr3_aa: CASSVERTSGRMEQFF; cdr3_nt: TGTGCCAGCAGCGTAGAAAGAACTAGCGGGAGAATGGAGCAGTTCTTC
clone_size: NA; d_call: TRBD1; v_call: TRBV2; j_call: TRBJ1-3; cdr3_aa: CASGGTGFRSSGNTIYF; cdr3_nt: TGTGCCAGCGGCGGGACAGGGTTTAGGAGCTCTGGAAACACCATATATTTT
clone_size: NA; d_call: TRBD1; v_call: TRBV5-6; j_call: TRBJ1-2; cdr3_aa: CASSSRDRGPFYGYTF; cdr3_nt: TGTGCCAGCAGCTCCCGGGACAGGGGACCTTTCTATGGCTACACCTTC
clone_size: NA; d_call: TRBD1; v_call: TRBV5-1; j_call: TRBJ1-2; cdr3_aa: CASSLAGGDLGGYTF; cdr3_nt: TGCGCCAGCAGCTTGGCAGGGGGCGATTTGGGTGGCTACACCTTC
clone_size: NA; d_call: NA; v_call: TRBV12-2; j_call: TRBJ1-4; cdr3_aa: CASRSDSHNEKLFF; cdr3_nt: TGTGCAAGTCGCTCTGACAGCCACAATGAAAAACTGTTTTTT
clone_size: NA; d_call: NA; v_call: TRBV28; j_call: TRBJ2-3; cdr3_aa: CASSPPVEGTDTQYF; cdr3_nt: TGTGCCAGCAGTCCACCGGTGGAAGGCACAGATACGCAGTATTTT
clone_size: NA; d_call: TRBD2; v_call: TRBV11-2; j_call: TRBJ2-1; cdr3_aa: CASSYRGVTSYNEQFF; cdr3_nt: TGTGCCAGCAGCTACCGGGGGGTAACATCCTACAATGAGCAGTTCTTC
clone_size: NA; d_call: TRBD1; v_call: TRBV7-2; j_call: TRBJ1-3; cdr3_aa: CASGRGQGAPGNTIYF; cdr3_nt: TGTGCCAGCGGGAGGGGGCAGGGGGCGCCTGGAAACACCATATATTTT
clone_size: once; d_call: TRBD1; v_call: TRBV28; j_call: TRBJ1-2; cdr3_aa: CASSRDREGDGYTF; cdr3_nt: TGTGCCAGCAGTCGTGACAGGGAAGGCGATGGCTACACCTTC
clone_size: few; d_call: NA; v_call: TRBV4-1; j_call: TRBJ2-2; cdr3_aa: CASSQDLTLYDTGELFF; cdr3_nt: TGCGCCAGCAGCCAAGATCTCACCCTTTATGACACCGGGGAGCTGTTTTTT
clone_size: NA; d_call: NA; v_call: TRBV5-4; j_call: TRBJ2-3; cdr3_aa: CASSFNDADTQYF; cdr3_nt: TGTGCCAGCAGCTTCAACGACGCGGATACGCAGTATTTT
clone_size: NA; d_call: TRBD1; v_call: TRBV4-1; j_call: TRBJ1-6; cdr3_aa: CASSQPLRGGLSVALHF; cdr3_nt: TGCGCCAGCAGCCAGCCTTTGAGAGGGGGCCTTAGTGTGGCCCTCCACTTT
clone_size: NA; d_call: NA; v_call: TRBV9; j_call: TRBJ2-1; cdr3_aa: CASSAKRASTGSYNEQFF; cdr3_nt: TGTGCCAGCAGCGCAAAACGAGCTTCCACGGGCTCCTACAATGAGCAGTTCTTC
clone_size: NA; d_call: TRBD1; v_call: TRBV28; j_call: TRBJ1-1; cdr3_aa: CATQADRVNMNTEAFF; cdr3_nt: TGTGCCACCCAAGCCGACAGGGTAAACATGAACACTGAAGCTTTCTTT
clone_size: NA; d_call: NA; v_call: TRBV12-3/TRBV12-4; j_call: TRBJ2-5; cdr3_aa: CASSPAGPTQYF; cdr3_nt: TGTGCCAGCAGTCCGGCGGGACCCACCCAGTACTTC
clone_size: NA; d_call: TRBD2; v_call: TRBV4-1; j_call: TRBJ2-3; cdr3_aa: CASSQGRLSGSGTDTQYF; cdr3_nt: TGCGCCAGCAGCCAAGGGCGACTTAGCGGGAGCGGCACAGATACGCAGTATTTT
clone_size: NA; d_call: NA; v_call: TRBV30; j_call: TRBJ1-2; cdr3_aa: CAWSGLYGYTF; cdr3_nt: TGTGCCTGGAGTGGACTGTATGGCTACACCTTC
clone_size: NA; d_call: NA; v_call: TRBV5-1; j_call: TRBJ2-5; cdr3_aa: CASSLGTPRRETQYF; cdr3_nt: TGCGCCAGCAGCTTGGGGACCCCCCGACGGGAGACCCAGTACTTC
clone_size: NA; d_call: NA; v_call: TRBV6-5; j_call: TRBJ2-7; cdr3_aa: CASSFTGSPYEQYF; cdr3_nt: TGTGCCAGCAGTTTCACAGGGTCCCCGTACGAGCAGTACTTC
clone_size: NA; d_call: NA; v_call: TRBV20-1; j_call: TRBJ1-4; cdr3_aa: CSVPDREKLFF; cdr3_nt: TGCAGTGTTCCGGACAGAGAAAAACTGTTTTTT
clone_size: NA; d_call: TRBD2; v_call: TRBV7-9; j_call: TRBJ2-3; cdr3_aa: CVTRRLAGGSSDTQYF; cdr3_nt: TGTGTTACGCGTCGACTAGCGGGAGGAAGTTCGGATACGCAGTATTTT
clone_size: NA; d_call: TRBD2; v_call: TRBV4-1; j_call: TRBJ2-5; cdr3_aa: CASSRTSQETQYF; cdr3_nt: TGCGCCAGCTCCCGGACTAGCCAAGAGACCCAGTACTTC
clone_size: NA; d_call: TRBD2; v_call: TRBV7-6; j_call: TRBJ2-5; cdr3_aa: CASSSGASGNLETQYF; cdr3_nt: TGTGCCAGCAGCTCCGGGGCTAGCGGGAATTTGGAGACCCAGTACTTC
clone_size: NA; d_call: NA; v_call: TRBV10-3; j_call: TRBJ2-5; cdr3_aa: CAISGGGQETQYF; cdr3_nt: TGTGCCATCAGTGGAGGGGGGCAAGAGACCCAGTACTTC
clone_size: NA; d_call: NA; v_call: TRBV11-2; j_call: TRBJ2-1; cdr3_aa: CASSLEWDKYNEQFF; cdr3_nt: TGTGCCAGCAGCTTAGAGTGGGATAAGTACAATGAGCAGTTCTTC
clone_size: NA; d_call: TRBD1; v_call: TRBV28; j_call: TRBJ1-4; cdr3_aa: CASSGASRGRSVGEKLFF; cdr3_nt: TGTGCCAGCAGTGGGGCCTCCAGGGGGCGCTCGGTCGGTGAAAAACTGTTTTTT
clone_size: once; d_call: NA; v_call: TRBV2; j_call: TRBJ1-1; cdr3_aa: CASTTQGFGRTEAFF; cdr3_nt: TGTGCCAGCACCACACAGGGTTTTGGTAGGACTGAAGCTTTCTTT
clone_size: NA; d_call: NA; v_call: TRBV27; j_call: TRBJ1-4; cdr3_aa: CASSLYPGRNEKLFF; cdr3_nt: TGTGCCAGCAGTTTATACCCGGGGCGTAATGAAAAACTGTTTTTT
clone_size: NA; d_call: NA; v_call: TRBV11-3; j_call: TRBJ2-3; cdr3_aa: CASSPGEGVTDTQYF; cdr3_nt: TGTGCCAGCAGCCCGGGGGAAGGGGTCACAGATACGCAGTATTTT
clone_size: NA; d_call: NA; v_call: TRBV5-1; j_call: TRBJ1-4; cdr3_aa: CASSLDTGSNEKLFF; cdr3_nt: TGCGCCAGCAGCCTGGACACCGGCTCTAATGAAAAACTGTTTTTT
clone_size: NA; d_call: TRBD2; v_call: TRBV10-3; j_call: TRBJ2-3; cdr3_aa: CAIRERTRGTDTQYF; cdr3_nt: TGTGCCATCAGAGAGAGGACTAGGGGCACAGATACGCAGTATTTT
clone_size: NA; d_call: NA; v_call: TRBV5-1; j_call: TRBJ2-5; cdr3_aa: CASSLGATEETQYF; cdr3_nt: TGCGCCAGCAGTCTGGGGGCTACCGAAGAGACCCAGTACTTC
clone_size: NA; d_call: NA; v_call: TRBV4-1; j_call: TRBJ2-6; cdr3_aa: CASSRFIGGANVLTF; cdr3_nt: TGCGCCAGCAGCCGATTCATAGGTGGGGCCAACGTCCTGACTTTC
clone_size: once; d_call: NA; v_call: TRBV6-5; j_call: TRBJ1-6; cdr3_aa: CASSFRNSPLHF; cdr3_nt: TGTGCCAGCAGTTTTAGGAATTCACCCCTCCACTTT
clone_size: NA; d_call: NA; v_call: TRBV11-2; j_call: TRBJ1-4; cdr3_aa: CASSFTGGLAEKLFF; cdr3_nt: TGTGCCAGCAGCTTTACCGGTGGCCTGGCGGAAAAACTGTTTTTT
clone_size: NA; d_call: TRBD1; v_call: TRBV18; j_call: TRBJ2-1; cdr3_aa: CASSSRTGQKYNEQFF; cdr3_nt: TGTGCCAGCTCATCACGGACAGGGCAGAAATACAATGAGCAGTTCTTC
clone_size: NA; d_call: NA; v_call: TRBV30; j_call: TRBJ2-7; cdr3_aa: CAWSPTGYEQYF; cdr3_nt: TGTGCCTGGAGTCCCACAGGCTACGAGCAGTACTTC
clone_size: NA; d_call: NA; v_call: TRBV15; j_call: TRBJ2-1; cdr3_aa: CATSPQGVVSYNEQFF; cdr3_nt: TGTGCCACCAGCCCTCAAGGGGTAGTCAGCTACAATGAGCAGTTCTTC
clone_size: NA; d_call: NA; v_call: TRBV9; j_call: TRBJ1-2; cdr3_aa: CASSVALGQGTEVNYGYTF; cdr3_nt: TGTGCCAGCAGCGTAGCCCTTGGGCAGGGGACCGAAGTTAACTATGGCTACACCTTC
clone_size: NA; d_call: NA; v_call: TRBV28; j_call: TRBJ1-5; cdr3_aa: CASSFGSPLDGQPQHF; cdr3_nt: TGTGCCAGCAGTTTTGGGTCCCCCTTGGATGGTCAGCCCCAGCATTTT
clone_size: NA; d_call: TRBD2; v_call: TRBV7-9; j_call: TRBJ2-1; cdr3_aa: CASSRYLGLAGSSYNEQFF; cdr3_nt: TGTGCCAGCAGCCGCTACCTGGGACTAGCGGGGAGCTCCTACAATGAGCAGTTCTTC
clone_size: NA; d_call: NA; v_call: TRBV2; j_call: TRBJ1-2; cdr3_aa: CASSSRDYGYTF; cdr3_nt: TGTGCCAGCAGTTCAAGGGACTATGGCTACACCTTC
clone_size: NA; d_call: NA; v_call: TRBV2; j_call: TRBJ2-7; cdr3_aa: CASSGFTGGNEQYF; cdr3_nt: TGTGCCAGCAGCGGATTCACGGGGGGCAACGAGCAGTACTTC